This is a list of T cell receptor beta chains from one sample in a study of CD8 T cells in Susac syndrome. MiXCR, applied by TCRdb to the immunoSEQ multiplex PCR reads, yields one record per CDR3 protein. The table has some 100,000 distinct CDR3 sequences, around 90% seen once. What was sequenced was CD4+ T cells from PBMCs. These TCRs come from a human donor in good health. The CDR3 runs from the conserved cysteine through the conserved F or W. D genes are given only for firm matches. For some rows the clone size is stated as once, few or many, or as a class when expanded; others skip it.

d_call: NA; j_call: TRBJ1-2; clone_size: NA; v_call: TRBV28; cdr3_nt: TGTGCCAGCAGTTTATTAAGCAACTATGGCTACACCTTC; cdr3_aa: CASSLLSNYGYTF
d_call: NA; j_call: TRBJ1-1; clone_size: NA; v_call: TRBV14; cdr3_nt: TGTGCCAGCAGCCCTTATCTGAACACTGAAGCTTTCTTT; cdr3_aa: CASSPYLNTEAFF
d_call: NA; j_call: TRBJ2-1; clone_size: NA; v_call: TRBV7-2; cdr3_nt: TGTGCCAGCAGCTTAACAATTGAGCAGTTCTTC; cdr3_aa: CASSLTIEQFF
d_call: NA; j_call: TRBJ1-5; clone_size: NA; v_call: TRBV7-2; cdr3_nt: TGTGCCAGCAGCTTAGCGGCGGGCAACCAGCCCCAGCATTTT; cdr3_aa: CASSLAAGNQPQHF
d_call: TRBD2; j_call: TRBJ2-2; clone_size: NA; v_call: TRBV19; cdr3_nt: TGTGCCAGTAGTATCCTAGCGGGAGATCCAGGGGAGCTGTTTTTT; cdr3_aa: CASSILAGDPGELFF
d_call: NA; j_call: TRBJ2-7; clone_size: NA; v_call: TRBV7-3; cdr3_nt: TGTGCCAGCAGCTTGTCGGGACCCTTGGGGGAGCAGTACTTC; cdr3_aa: CASSLSGPLGEQYF
d_call: NA; j_call: TRBJ1-2; clone_size: NA; v_call: TRBV23-1; cdr3_nt: TGCGCCAGCAGTCCCGCACCCCCTCGAGGGGGAGGGAATGGCTACACCTTC; cdr3_aa: CASSPAPPRGGGNGYTF
d_call: TRBD1; j_call: TRBJ2-2; clone_size: NA; v_call: TRBV7-9; cdr3_nt: TGTGCCAGCAGCTTGGGCCTACCGTCAGGGGGCGGCACCGGGGAGCTGTTTTTT; cdr3_aa: CASSLGLPSGGGTGELFF
d_call: NA; j_call: TRBJ2-1; clone_size: NA; v_call: TRBV7-3; cdr3_nt: TGTGCCAGCAGCTCAGCCATAAACAATGAGCAGTTCTTC; cdr3_aa: CASSSAINNEQFF
d_call: NA; j_call: TRBJ2-1; clone_size: NA; v_call: TRBV6-5; cdr3_nt: TGTGCCAGCAGTTTAGGCCACTCCTACAATGAGCAGTTCTTC; cdr3_aa: CASSLGHSYNEQFF
d_call: NA; j_call: TRBJ1-5; clone_size: NA; v_call: TRBV6-6; cdr3_nt: TGTGCCAGCAGTGGGGGTCCGGGTCAGCCCCAGCATTTT; cdr3_aa: CASSGGPGQPQHF
d_call: NA; j_call: TRBJ1-1; clone_size: NA; v_call: TRBV6-5; cdr3_nt: TGTGCCAGCAGCCGGGAAACAGCGCCAAATGAAGCTTTCTTT; cdr3_aa: CASSRETAPNEAFF
d_call: TRBD2; j_call: TRBJ2-7; clone_size: NA; v_call: TRBV7-9; cdr3_nt: TGTGCCAGCAGCTTAAAATATGGTAGCGGGAGGGCCCACGAGCAGTACTTC; cdr3_aa: CASSLKYGSGRAHEQYF
d_call: TRBD1; j_call: TRBJ2-1; clone_size: few; v_call: TRBV11-1; cdr3_nt: TGTGCCAGCAGTCCCGGGACAGGGAATGAGCAGTTCTTC; cdr3_aa: CASSPGTGNEQFF
d_call: TRBD1; j_call: TRBJ2-5; clone_size: NA; v_call: TRBV27; cdr3_nt: TGTGCCAGCAGTCTGAAGATACAGGGGCGAGAGACCCAGTACTTC; cdr3_aa: CASSLKIQGRETQYF
d_call: TRBD1; j_call: TRBJ1-1; clone_size: NA; v_call: TRBV7-8; cdr3_nt: TGTGCCAGCAGCCGACAGGGCACCGAAGCTTTCTTT; cdr3_aa: CASSRQGTEAFF
d_call: TRBD1; j_call: TRBJ2-2; clone_size: NA; v_call: TRBV19; cdr3_nt: TGTGCCAGTAGTATAGAACAGGGGGCGAACACCGGGGAGCTGTTTTTT; cdr3_aa: CASSIEQGANTGELFF
d_call: NA; j_call: TRBJ1-2; clone_size: NA; v_call: TRBV16; cdr3_nt: TGTGCCAGCAGCCTCCGGACGGCGAACTATGGCTACACCTTC; cdr3_aa: CASSLRTANYGYTF
d_call: NA; j_call: TRBJ2-3; clone_size: NA; v_call: TRBV7-3; cdr3_nt: TGTGCCAGCAGCCCCGGGGGTGGTAAAGATACGCAGTATTTT; cdr3_aa: CASSPGGGKDTQYF
d_call: TRBD2; j_call: TRBJ2-1; clone_size: NA; v_call: TRBV5-1; cdr3_nt: TGCGCCAGCAGCTCCGGACTAGCGGGAGGGATTAGAAATGAGCAGTTCTTC; cdr3_aa: CASSSGLAGGIRNEQFF
d_call: TRBD1; j_call: TRBJ1-5; clone_size: NA; v_call: TRBV20-1; cdr3_nt: TGCAGTGCTCGCCCGCCGACAGGGGGCGGCAATCAGCCCCAGCATTTT; cdr3_aa: CSARPPTGGGNQPQHF
d_call: NA; j_call: TRBJ2-2; clone_size: NA; v_call: TRBV19; cdr3_nt: TGTGCCAGTAGAGTGGCGGGAATGAACACCGGGGAGCTGTCTTTT; cdr3_aa: CASRVAGMNTGELSF
d_call: TRBD1; j_call: TRBJ1-2; clone_size: once; v_call: TRBV12-3/TRBV12-4; cdr3_nt: TGTGCCAGCAGTCTACCGGGACAGGGTTCTGGCTACACCTTC; cdr3_aa: CASSLPGQGSGYTF
d_call: TRBD1; j_call: TRBJ1-1; clone_size: NA; v_call: TRBV7-9; cdr3_nt: TGTGCCAGCAGCACAGGGGCATGGACTGAAGCTTTCTTT; cdr3_aa: CASSTGAWTEAFF
d_call: TRBD2; j_call: TRBJ2-5; clone_size: NA; v_call: TRBV30; cdr3_nt: TGTGCCTGGAGCCCGGGGGGGATCCAAGAGACCCAGTACTTC; cdr3_aa: CAWSPGGIQETQYF
d_call: TRBD2; j_call: TRBJ2-2; clone_size: NA; v_call: TRBV12-3/TRBV12-4; cdr3_nt: TGTGCCAGCAATCCTAGCGGGGGGGCCGGGGAGCTGTTTTTT; cdr3_aa: CASNPSGGAGELFF
d_call: NA; j_call: TRBJ2-7; clone_size: once; v_call: TRBV7-2; cdr3_nt: TGTGCCAGCAGCTTAAACAGCTTCAGCTCCTACGAGCAGTACTTC; cdr3_aa: CASSLNSFSSYEQYF
d_call: TRBD1; j_call: TRBJ2-7; clone_size: once; v_call: TRBV20-1; cdr3_nt: TGCAGTGCACCCCAATTAATTTCGGGACAGGGCGTCAACGAGCAGTACTTC; cdr3_aa: CSAPQLISGQGVNEQYF
d_call: NA; j_call: TRBJ2-2; clone_size: NA; v_call: TRBV29-1; cdr3_nt: TGCAGCGTTTCTCGTCCGGGACAACTAACCGGGGAGCTGTTTTTT; cdr3_aa: CSVSRPGQLTGELFF
d_call: TRBD1; j_call: TRBJ2-4; clone_size: NA; v_call: TRBV5-4; cdr3_nt: TGTGCCAGCAGCCGGGGACAGGGGGCCCAATCGCAAAACATTCAGTACTTC; cdr3_aa: CASSRGQGAQSQNIQYF
d_call: NA; j_call: TRBJ1-2; clone_size: NA; v_call: TRBV4-1; cdr3_nt: TGCGCCAGCAGCCAACTCCAAGAAGGCTATGGCTACACCTTC; cdr3_aa: CASSQLQEGYGYTF
d_call: NA; j_call: TRBJ1-3; clone_size: NA; v_call: TRBV11-2; cdr3_nt: TGTGCCAGCAGCGCGGGACCGCTCTCTGGAAACACCATATATTTT; cdr3_aa: CASSAGPLSGNTIYF
d_call: NA; j_call: TRBJ2-3; clone_size: NA; v_call: TRBV3-1; cdr3_nt: TGTGCCAGCAGCCTCATCCGGGGGCCCCAAGATACGCAGTATTTT; cdr3_aa: CASSLIRGPQDTQYF
d_call: TRBD2; j_call: TRBJ2-7; clone_size: NA; v_call: TRBV29-1; cdr3_nt: TGCAGCGTTGAGGGTGGGTCTAGCGGGAGGGCCTACGAGCAGTACTTC; cdr3_aa: CSVEGGSSGRAYEQYF
d_call: NA; j_call: TRBJ2-7; clone_size: NA; v_call: TRBV4-3; cdr3_nt: TGCGCCAGCAGCCAAGATGTTAGCAACTCCTACGAGCAGTACTTC; cdr3_aa: CASSQDVSNSYEQYF
d_call: NA; j_call: TRBJ1-2; clone_size: NA; v_call: TRBV25-1; cdr3_nt: TGTGCCAGCAGTGAATCTGGTAGGCGGGGCAACGGCTACACCTTC; cdr3_aa: CASSESGRRGNGYTF
d_call: NA; j_call: TRBJ2-2; clone_size: NA; v_call: TRBV7-3; cdr3_nt: TGTGCCAGCAGCTTACAGGGCACCGGGGAGCTGTTTTTT; cdr3_aa: CASSLQGTGELFF
d_call: NA; j_call: TRBJ2-2; clone_size: NA; v_call: TRBV19; cdr3_nt: TGTGCCAGTACAGTCCACCGTACCGGGGAGCTGTTTTTT; cdr3_aa: CASTVHRTGELFF
d_call: NA; j_call: TRBJ1-2; clone_size: NA; v_call: TRBV20-1; cdr3_nt: TGCAGTGCTAGAGGGAGGGACACGGTAAACTATGGCTACACCTTC; cdr3_aa: CSARGRDTVNYGYTF
d_call: TRBD2; j_call: TRBJ2-7; clone_size: NA; v_call: TRBV20-1; cdr3_nt: TGCAGTGCGAGCTCCAGCGGGGGGCCTTCCTACGAGCAGTACTTC; cdr3_aa: CSASSSGGPSYEQYF
d_call: NA; j_call: TRBJ1-5; clone_size: NA; v_call: TRBV12-3/TRBV12-4; cdr3_nt: TGTGCCAGCAGCCGGATAGGGGTCCAGCCCCAGCATTTT; cdr3_aa: CASSRIGVQPQHF
d_call: NA; j_call: TRBJ2-1; clone_size: NA; v_call: TRBV29-1; cdr3_nt: TGCAGCGCTCAGACGATCGTACTAGTAAACAATGAGCAGTTCTTC; cdr3_aa: CSAQTIVLVNNEQFF
d_call: NA; j_call: TRBJ1-5; clone_size: NA; v_call: TRBV3-1; cdr3_nt: TGTGCCAGCAGCAATAGTAGGGGGGATAGCAATCAGCCCCAGCATTTT; cdr3_aa: CASSNSRGDSNQPQHF
d_call: NA; j_call: TRBJ2-7; clone_size: NA; v_call: TRBV29-1; cdr3_nt: TGCAGCGTTGGTTTCCAGGGTAAAGGAGAGCAGTACTTC; cdr3_aa: CSVGFQGKGEQYF
d_call: NA; j_call: TRBJ1-3; clone_size: NA; v_call: TRBV6-2/TRBV6-3; cdr3_nt: TGTGCCAGCAGTTACTCTGGAAACACCATATATTTT; cdr3_aa: CASSYSGNTIYF